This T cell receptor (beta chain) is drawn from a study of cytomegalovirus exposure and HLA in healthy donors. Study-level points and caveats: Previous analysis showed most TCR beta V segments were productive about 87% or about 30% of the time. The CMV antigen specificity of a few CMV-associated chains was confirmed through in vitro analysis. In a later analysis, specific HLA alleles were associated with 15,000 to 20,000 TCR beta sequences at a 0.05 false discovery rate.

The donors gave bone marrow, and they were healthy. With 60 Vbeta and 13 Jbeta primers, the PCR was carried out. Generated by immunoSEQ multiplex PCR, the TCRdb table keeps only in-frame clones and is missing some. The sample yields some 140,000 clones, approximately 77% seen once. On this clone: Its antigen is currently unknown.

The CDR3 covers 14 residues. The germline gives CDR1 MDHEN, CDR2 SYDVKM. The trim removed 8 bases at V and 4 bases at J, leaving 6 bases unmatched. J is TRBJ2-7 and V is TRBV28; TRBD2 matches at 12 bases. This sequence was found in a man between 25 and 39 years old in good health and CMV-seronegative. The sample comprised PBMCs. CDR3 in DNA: TGTGCCAGCGAGACTAGCGGGAGTGGTTACGAGCAGTACTTC. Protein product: CASETSGSGYEQYF. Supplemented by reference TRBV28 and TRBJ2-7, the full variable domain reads DVKVTQSSRYLVKRTGEKVFLECVQDMDHENMFWYRQDPGLGLRLIYFSYDVKMKEKGDIPEGYSVSREKKERFSLILESASTNQTSMYLCASETSGSGYEQYFGPGTRLTVT.